Presented here are 21 T cell receptor beta chains from one specimen sequenced in a study of control samples from healthy donors and cancer patients. TCRdb's copy holds only in-frame clones and misses some; the assay was immunoSEQ multiplex PCR. The repertoire has 90,000 to 100,000 clones, around three quarters of them found once; the top ten carry under 12%. Sequencing was carried out using blood. The origin of the receptors is a woman aged 30 to 39 in good health.

CDR3 residues: CASSQDRKDWDGYTF. For the CDR3, the DNA is TGCGCCAGCAGCCAAGATCGGAAGGACTGGGATGGCTACACCTTC. V gene TRBV4-3 combines with J gene TRBJ1-2; D not certain. The V end lost 0 bases, the J end lost 6 bases, and 14 bases lay between the germline ends. This CDR3 has 15 residues. The germline CDR1 and CDR2 sequences are LGHNA and YSLEER.

The chain employs TRBV2 and TRBJ1-3, with D unresolved. V was cut by 1 base and J by 1 base, with 14 bases left in between. In germline, CDR1 is SNHLY, CDR2 FYNNEI. The CDR3 has 17 residues. CDR3 nucleotides: TGTGCCAGCAGTGAAGGGGTCAGGACTTGGTCTGGAAACACCATATATTTT. It encodes CASSEGVRTWSGNTIYF.

This chain joins TRBV4-2 and TRBJ1-4; the D is unclear. The V end lost 0 bases, the J end lost 1 base, and 9 bases lay between the germline ends. The CDR3 consists of 16 residues. CDR1 and CDR2 from the germline V gene are LGHNA and YNFKEQ. CDR3: CASSQDEGLTNEKLFF. As DNA, the CDR3 is TGTGCCAGCAGCCAAGATGAAGGACTAACTAATGAAAAACTGTTTTTT.

The chain combines TRBV19 with TRBJ1-5; the D gene is possibly TRBD1 (6 bases). Trimming shortened V by 9 bases and J by 7 bases, and 16 bases separated the two germline ends. The CDR3 has 13 residues. Germline V lookup: CDR1 LNHDA, CDR2 SQIVND (reference sequence). The CDR3 sequence: CASGAQGRQPQHF. The DNA of the CDR3 is TGTGCCAGCGGGGCACAGGGAAGGCAGCCCCAGCATTTT.

The V call is TRBV6-5, the J call TRBJ2-1; D not certain. The germline V and J ends were trimmed by 6 bases and 0 bases, with 6 bases remaining between them. This CDR3 has 13 residues. The germline CDR1 and CDR2 sequences are MNHEY and SVGAGI. CDR3: CASSAVSYNEQFF. DNA of the CDR3: TGTGCCAGCAGCGCCGTCTCCTACAATGAGCAGTTCTTC.

This chain connects TRBV9 to TRBJ2-1; D remains unclear. The germline CDR1 and CDR2 sequences are SGDLS and YYNGEE. CDR3 length: 11 residues. Deletions cut 3 bases from V and 6 bases from J, with 4 bases between. As DNA, the CDR3 is TGTGCCAGCAGCGGGGGCAATGAGCAGTTCTTC. Its translation: CASSGGNEQFF.

The V and J genes are TRBV19 and TRBJ2-5, with 9 bases aligning to TRBD2. V lost 3 bases and J lost 4; bases outside the gene matches: 15. The CDR3 has 18 residues. Germline V gene lookup returns CDR1 LNHDA and CDR2 SQIVND (reference sequence). This chain's CDR3 is CASSIGVGGGGDGETQYF. The CDR3, as DNA: TGTGCCAGTAGTATCGGCGTGGGAGGCGGGGGGGACGGAGAGACCCAGTACTTC.

The V call is TRBV7-2, the J call TRBJ1-2, with no clear D. The length of the CDR3 is 12 residues. Trimming removed 0 bases from V and 10 bases from J, with 9 bases in between. CDR1 and CDR2 (germline): SGHTA, FQGNSA. CDR3 in amino acids: CASSLASSYYTF. As DNA, the CDR3 is TGTGCCAGCAGCTTAGCGAGCAGTTACTACACCTTC.

This clone was recorded only once. The genes are TRBV14 and TRBJ2-7; maybe TRBD1 (6 bases). Deletions cut 0 bases from V and 7 bases from J, with 10 bases between. Germline V lookup: CDR1 SGHDN, CDR2 FVKESK. The CDR3 is 13 residues long. This CDR3 is CASSQELRGEQYF. In DNA form, the CDR3 reads TGTGCCAGCAGCCAAGAACTTAGGGGGGAGCAGTACTTC.

The chain joins TRBV29-1 to TRBJ1-4; 10 bases fit TRBD1. The CDR3 covers 15 residues. CDR1 and CDR2 (germline): SQVTM, ANQGSEA. The CDR3 spells CGGQGGLGTNEKLFF. The CDR3 DNA follows: TGCGGTGGACAGGGGGGTTTAGGAACTAATGAAAAACTGTTTTTT. Using reference TRBV29-1 and TRBJ1-4 for the parts outside the CDR3, the full variable domain is SAVISQKPSRDICQRGTSLTIQCQVDSQVTMMFWYRQQPGQSLTLIATANQGSEATYESGFVIDKFPISRPNLTFSTLTVSNMSPEDSSIYLCGGQGGLGTNEKLFFGSGTQLSVL.

This chain connects TRBV30 to TRBJ1-1, with 7 bases fitting TRBD1. Per the germline V gene, CDR1 is GTSNPN and CDR2 is SVGIG (reference sequence). With 6 bases clipped from V and 3 bases from J, the junction kept 1 base outside the gene matches. This CDR3 region has 11 residues. CDR3 in amino acids: CACQGDTEAFF. The DNA for the CDR3 is TGTGCCTGCCAGGGGGACACTGAAGCTTTCTTT.

The V gene is TRBV18, the J gene TRBJ2-1, with 7 bases identical to TRBD1. Germline V gives CDR1 KGHSH, CDR2 LQKENI. J lost 6 bases, V lost 3 bases, and 5 bases had no gene match. There are 14 residues in the CDR3. CDR3 coding DNA: TGTGCCAGCTCACCTTCGACAGGGTTCAATGAGCAGTTCTTC. Encoded protein: CASSPSTGFNEQFF.

The chain employs TRBV10-2 and TRBJ2-7; D possibly corresponds to TRBD1 (5 bases). Germline values: CDR1 WSHSY, CDR2 SAAADI. The CDR3 contains 14 residues. V was shortened by 3 bases and J by 7 bases, with 16 bases between the two germline ends. CDR3 bases: TGCGCCAGCAGTGAAAGGATGGCAGACAGAGAGCAGTACTTC. Its translation: CASSERMADREQYF.

The chain uses TRBV24-1 and TRBJ2-3, with 8 nucleotides matching TRBD1. Trimming cost V 4 bases and J 0 bases; bases outside gene matches: 5. The CDR3 contains 16 residues. Germline V gene data show CDR1 as KGHDR and CDR2 as SFDVKD. Here the CDR3 reads CATSDPDRGSTDTQYF. In DNA, the CDR3 is TGTGCCACCAGTGACCCTGACAGGGGAAGCACAGATACGCAGTATTTT.

As regards this clone: One junction end does not reproduce the germline sequence, and a read error may be involved. This chain connects TRBV11-2 to TRBJ2-7; TRBD1 matches at 7 bases. Germline loops: CDR1 SGHAT, CDR2 FQNNGV. The CDR3 covers 13 residues. The CDR3, as DNA: TGTGCCAGCAGTTATTCAGGGGGAACAGGAAATACCTTC. Amino acid sequence: CASSYSGGTGNTF.

The chain links TRBV9 to TRBJ1-1, with a weak D call TRBD1 (6 bases). Germline V gene lookup returns CDR1 SGDLS and CDR2 YYNGEE. This CDR3 is 15 amino acids long. Deletions cut 4 bases from V and 5 bases from J, with 18 bases between. CDR3 sequence reads: CASSPQGYAGTEAFF. The CDR3 DNA reads TGTGCCAGCAGCCCCCAGGGGTACGCGGGGACTGAAGCTTTCTTT. The variable domain in full, completed from reference TRBV9 and TRBJ1-1, reads DSGVTQTPKHLITATGQRVTLRCSPRSGDLSVYWYQQSLDQGLQFLIQYYNGEERAKGNILERFSAQQFPDLHSELNLSSLELGDSALYFCASSPQGYAGTEAFFGQGTRLTVV.

The sample holds one count of this clone. The V call is TRBV6-2 or TRBV6-3, the J call TRBJ2-1; no clear D gene. Germline V gives CDR1 MNHEY, CDR2 SVGEGT. The CDR3 is made up of 15 amino acids. Trimming left V 2 bases short and J 1 base short, with 9 bases between. CDR3 nucleotides: TGTGCCAGCAGTTACCTTCATGGGTCCTACAATGAGCAGTTCTTC. It yields the protein CASSYLHGSYNEQFF.

This clone has just a few counts. The rearrangement links TRBV5-4 to TRBJ2-6; unclear D gene. This CDR3 has 11 amino acids. Germline V gene lookup returns CDR1 SGHNT and CDR2 YYREEE (reference sequence). V shed 10 bases and J shed 4 bases, with 6 bases lying between them. The CDR3 spells CAGVGANVLTF. The DNA for the CDR3 is TGTGCCGGTGTGGGGGCCAACGTCCTGACTTTC.

J is TRBJ1-1 and V is TRBV2; tentative D call: TRBD1 (5 bases). The CDR3 runs to 16 residues. The ends were cut back, 2 bases at V and 3 bases at J, with 16 bases in the middle. Germline loops: CDR1 SNHLY, CDR2 FYNNEI. The CDR3: CASSELGGQGYTEAFF. DNA of the CDR3: TGTGCCAGCAGTGAACTAGGCGGGCAGGGATACACTGAAGCTTTCTTT.

The chain uses TRBV29-1 and TRBJ1-2; no clear D. This CDR3 is 12 amino acids long. The ends were cut back, 8 bases at V and 8 bases at J, with 18 bases in the middle. Germline V CDR1 and CDR2: SQVTM, ANQGSEA. The CDR3 here is CSSPSTRRGYTF. As DNA, the CDR3 is TGCAGCTCCCCCAGTACAAGAAGGGGCTACACCTTC.

The CDR3 nucleotides are TGTGCCAGCAGGTCCGGGACACTAGGTTATGGCTACACCTTC. Protein: CASRSGTLGYGYTF. The V and J genes are TRBV7-8 and TRBJ1-2, with TRBD1 as a possible D gene (6 bases). V dropped 6 bases and J dropped 5 bases, with 16 bases sitting between them. The CDR3 covers 14 residues. Germline CDR1 SGHVS, CDR2 FQNEAQ.